A selection of T cell receptor beta chains follows, all from one sample in a study of identical twins. TCRdb ran MiXCR on the 5' RACE reads and lists one entry per CDR3 protein. The data contain 550,000 to 700,000 distinct CDR3 sequences, 21% of them singletons. These records were also assigned to another study, of T cells expressing NK-cell markers.

Source material: PBMCs. The receptors come from a woman aged 18-29 years in good health. Each CDR3 is given with its conserved first and last residue. The D gene is left open where the match is weak. Some rows have no size entry. The others give once, few or many, or a class for an expanded clone.

>-|TRBJ1-4|-|TRBV2
TGTGCCAGCAGTGAAAAATTCAGATCTTTTCAAAAACTGTTTTTT
CASSEKFRSFQKLFF
>many|TRBJ2-5|-|TRBV2
TGTGCCAGCAGTGGCGTACAGGGAGTGGGGCAAGAGACCCAGTACTTC
CASSGVQGVGQETQYF
>few|TRBJ2-1|-|TRBV7-3
TGTGCCAGCAGCTGGGACTGGGGGGAGCAGTTCTTC
CASSWDWGEQFF
>many|TRBJ2-7|TRBD1|TRBV6-1
TGTGCCAGCAGATCCGGGACAGGGTTCGGCTACGAGCAGTACTTC
CASRSGTGFGYEQYF
>-|TRBJ1-1|-|TRBV12-3/TRBV12-4
TGTGCCAGCAGTTTAGCCCGAGCCGGAGCTTTCTTT
CASSLARAGAFF
>many|TRBJ1-5|-|TRBV5-1
TGCGCCAGCAGCGAAGGACATAGCAATCAGCCCCAGCATTTT
CASSEGHSNQPQHF
>-|TRBJ2-2|-|TRBV6-5
TGTGCCAGCAGTTATATACGGCTGGGGGAGCTGTTTTTT
CASSYIRLGELFF
>-|TRBJ2-1|TRBD2|TRBV6-2/TRBV6-3
TGTGCCAGCACCCCCCGGGGAGGGTACTCCTACAATGAGCAGTTCTTC
CASTPRGGYSYNEQFF
>many|TRBJ2-1|-|TRBV29-1
TGCAGGACGAAATCAGGATCCAATGAGCAGTTCTTC
CRTKSGSNEQFF
>few|TRBJ1-2|TRBD1|TRBV12-3/TRBV12-4
TGTGCCAGCAGTTTTCGGGACAGGGCAAGTGGAGGCTACACCTTC
CASSFRDRASGGYTF
>few|TRBJ2-1|-|TRBV9
TGTGCCAGCAGCGTAGGAGCGTCCCCCTACAATGAGCAGTTCTTC
CASSVGASPYNEQFF
>many|TRBJ2-1|-|TRBV20-1
TGCAGTGCTCTTACCCTCCGGGGAAACAATGAGCAGTTCTTC
CSALTLRGNNEQFF
>-|TRBJ2-1|-|TRBV7-2
TGTGCCAGCACCTACCGGGACAAAAATGAGCAGTTCTTC
CASTYRDKNEQFF
>few|TRBJ2-3|-|TRBV27
TGTGCCAGCCTGGTGGCAGGGAGAAGCACAGATACGCAGTATTTT
CASLVAGRSTDTQYF
>-|TRBJ2-7|TRBD1|TRBV18
TGTGCCAGCTCGCCCTTAGGGGGCCCCGAGCAGTACTTC
CASSPLGGPEQYF
>-|TRBJ2-3|TRBD1|TRBV7-2
TGTGCCAGCAGCTTGACAGGGGGCCGGGAGGATACGCAGTATTTT
CASSLTGGREDTQYF
>few|TRBJ1-1|-|TRBV2
TGTGCCAGCACCGAGGGCGGAGGCGGTAAAGCTTTCTTT
CASTEGGGGKAFF
>-|TRBJ1-2|-|TRBV7-2
TGTGCCAGCAGCTTATTCGGCGTCACATCCCCTGGCTACACCTTC
CASSLFGVTSPGYTF
>few|TRBJ2-4|TRBD1|TRBV6-5
TGTGCCAGCAGTTATGGGACAGGGGTCAACATTCAGTACTTC
CASSYGTGVNIQYF
>-|TRBJ2-1|TRBD1|TRBV20-1
TGCAGTGCCCGAAGCGGACAGGGGAGGGATGAGCAGTTCTTC
CSARSGQGRDEQFF
>few|TRBJ2-7|TRBD1|TRBV6-1
TGTGCCAGCAACCCGGGACAGGGGGCTGGAGAGCAGTACTTC
CASNPGQGAGEQYF
>-|TRBJ2-3|-|TRBV7-9
TGTGCCAGCAGCGCAACCAATACGCAGTATTTT
CASSATNTQYF
>few|TRBJ2-7|-|TRBV27
TGTGCCAGCTACGCAGGGGGAGGCGAGCAGTACTTC
CASYAGGGEQYF
>-|TRBJ2-7|-|TRBV20-1
TGCAGTGCGGACAGGGAGGGTGAGCAGTACTTC
CSADREGEQYF
>-|TRBJ1-2|-|TRBV20-1
TGCAGTGCTACGACCGGGCCCGACTATGGCTACACCTTC
CSATTGPDYGYTF
>once|TRBJ2-7|TRBD1|TRBV6-2/TRBV6-3
TGTGCCAGCAGCCTTCGACAGGGGGCCGCGATTTCGTACGAGCAGTACTTC
CASSLRQGAAISYEQYF
>few|TRBJ2-3|-|TRBV20-1
TGCAGTGCTAGCGGAGCGGTTAGCACAGATACGCAGTATTTT
CSASGAVSTDTQYF
>few|TRBJ2-3|TRBD1|TRBV5-6
TGTGCCAGCAGCCTCGGGACAGGCATGTTCCCAGATACGCAGTATTTT
CASSLGTGMFPDTQYF
>few|TRBJ2-2|-|TRBV6-1
TGTGCCAGCAGTGGCTGGAGGGTGAATACCGGGGAGCTGTTTTTT
CASSGWRVNTGELFF
>-|TRBJ2-5|-|TRBV12-3/TRBV12-4
TGTGCCAGCAGTCCCGGGTTAACCCAGTACTTC
CASSPGLTQYF